In its sample, the clone carrying this T cell receptor (beta chain) was seen many times. Its antigen is still unknown. The sample is drawn from a study of neurological immune-mediated disorders. Trimming shortened V by 0 bases and J by 9 bases, and 3 bases separated the two germline ends. CDR3 size: 12 residues. cDNA was made by 5'RACE with 10-nucleotide random UMIs. Sequencing runs each yielded over 160 million TCR-beta sequences from 15-18 subjects. Via MiXCR, TCRdb re-called the 5' RACE reads, giving one row per CDR3 protein. Of under 20,000 distinct CDR3 sequences in the sample, approximately 14% are singletons; the top ten hold about 13%. Whole-study findings and limits: There were no CDR3 amino acid sequences shared by expanded clones across subjects, a result suggesting private repertoires in all groups.

Sequencing input: PBMCs. The receptor was isolated from a man in his sixties with HTLV-1-associated myelopathy (HAM/TSP). The rearrangement joins TRBV12-3 or TRBV12-4 to TRBJ1-6, with D unclear. The CDR3 nucleotides are TGTGCCAGCAGTTTAGCGGGTTCACCCCTCCACTTT. Translating gives CASSLAGSPLHF.